What follows are 7 T cell receptor beta chains derived from one specimen sequenced in a study of blood T cell repertoires in COVID-19. Assay used: immunoSEQ multiplex PCR; TCRdb lists only in-frame clones, some missing. Of about 220,000 clones in the sample, about 88% are singletons; the top ten hold just over 2.5%. Sample: PBMCs or T cells enriched from blood (not recorded which). The receptors were gathered from a woman under 40 who had recovered from COVID-19.

The chain joins TRBV18 to TRBJ2-7; TRBD1 agrees at 8 bases. The V and J ends lost 3 bases and 2 bases, in that order; junction bases with no gene match: 3. CDR1 KGHSH and CDR2 LQKENI come from the germline V gene. This CDR3 comprises 14 residues. CDR3 DNA: TGTGCCAGCTCACCGTCGGACAGGGCCTACGAGCAGTACTTC. Translating it yields CASSPSDRAYEQYF.

V is TRBV18 and J is TRBJ2-5, with 9 bases matching TRBD1. V lost 3 bases to trimming and J lost 5 bases; unmatched junction nucleotides: 4. CDR1 and CDR2 from the germline V gene are KGHSH and LQKENI. The CDR3 totals 14 residues. The CDR3 region is CASSPGQGSETQYF. CDR3 in DNA: TGTGCCAGCTCACCCGGACAGGGGAGTGAGACCCAGTACTTC.

V gene TRBV6-5 combines with J gene TRBJ1-4, with D possibly being TRBD1 (6 bases). CDR3 size: 15 residues. V gave up 5 bases and J gave up 5 bases, with 15 bases separating them. CDR1 and CDR2 (germline): MNHEY, SVGAGI. The CDR3, as DNA: TGTGCCAGCAGTAAAACAGGGATTATAAATGAAAAACTGTTTTTT. Its protein product is CASSKTGIINEKLFF.

The J gene is TRBJ1-5, the V gene TRBV7-2, with D unclear. The length of the CDR3 is 15 residues. CDR1 is SGHTA and CDR2 is FQGNSA in the germline V gene. Trimming shortened V by 1 base and J by 0 bases, and 7 bases separated the two germline ends. The CDR3 DNA is TGTGCCAGCAGCTTAGGGCCAGATAGCAATCAGCCCCAGCATTTT. Translation gives CASSLGPDSNQPQHF. Together with reference TRBV7-2 and TRBJ1-5, the CDR3 gives the full variable domain: GAGVSQSPSNKVTEKGKDVELRCDPISGHTALYWYRQSLGQGLEFLIYFQGNSAPDKSGLPSDRFSAERTGGSVSTLTIQRTQQEDSAVYLCASSLGPDSNQPQHFGDGTRLSIL.

J is TRBJ1-3 and V is TRBV7-2; 8 bases line up with TRBD1. Germline CDR1 is SGHTA and CDR2 is FQGNSA. The trim removed 6 bases at V and 2 bases at J, leaving 9 bases unmatched. CDR3 size: 16 residues. The CDR3 DNA sequence: TGTGCCAGCAGGATCCCAACAGGGGGAACTGGAAACACCATATATTTT. Translated, it gives CASRIPTGGTGNTIYF.

The rearrangement links TRBV7-2 to TRBJ2-2; possibly TRBD2 for D (7 bases). Germline values: CDR1 SGHTA, CDR2 FQGNSA. The CDR3 is 16 residues long. Trimming took 7 bases from V and 0 from J, leaving 15 bases between them. CDR3 coding DNA: TGTGCCAGCACATCCTTAGGGGGGGCGAACACCGGGGAGCTGTTTTTT. It specifies CASTSLGGANTGELFF.

This clone has only one observation. This chain uses TRBV2 with TRBJ2-1; 11 bases align to TRBD2. CDR3 length equals 14 residues. The V gene end was trimmed by 4 bases and the J gene end by 8 bases; junction bases not matched to a gene: 4. The germline V gene has CDR1 SNHLY and CDR2 FYNNEI. DNA for the CDR3: TGTGCCAGCAGTGTGACTAGCGGGGTTGATGAGCAGTTCTTC. Translated: CASSVTSGVDEQFF.